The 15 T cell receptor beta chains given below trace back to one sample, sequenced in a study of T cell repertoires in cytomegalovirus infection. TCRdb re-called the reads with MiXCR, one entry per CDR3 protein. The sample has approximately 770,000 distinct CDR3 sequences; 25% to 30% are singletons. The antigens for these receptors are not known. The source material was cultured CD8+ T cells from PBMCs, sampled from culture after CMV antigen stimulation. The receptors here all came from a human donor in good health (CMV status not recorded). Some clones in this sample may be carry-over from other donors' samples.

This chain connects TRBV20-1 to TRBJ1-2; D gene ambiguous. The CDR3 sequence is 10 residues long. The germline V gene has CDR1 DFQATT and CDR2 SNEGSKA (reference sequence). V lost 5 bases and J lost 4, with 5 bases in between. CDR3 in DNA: TGCAGTGCTTCGTTCTATGGCTACACCTTC. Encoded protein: CSASFYGYTF.

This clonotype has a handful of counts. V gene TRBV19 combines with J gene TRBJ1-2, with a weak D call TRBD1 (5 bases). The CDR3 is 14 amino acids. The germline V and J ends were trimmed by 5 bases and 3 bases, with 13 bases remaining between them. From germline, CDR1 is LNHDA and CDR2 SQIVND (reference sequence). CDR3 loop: CASSGTRDDYGYTF. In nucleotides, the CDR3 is TGTGCCAGTAGTGGTACCAGGGATGACTATGGCTACACCTTC.

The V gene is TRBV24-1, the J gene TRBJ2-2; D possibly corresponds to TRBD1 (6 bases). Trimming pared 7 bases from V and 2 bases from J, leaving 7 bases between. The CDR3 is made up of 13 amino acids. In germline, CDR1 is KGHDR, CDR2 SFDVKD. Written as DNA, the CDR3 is TGTGCCACCAGGGACAGCAACACCGGGGAGCTGTTTTTT. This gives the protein CATRDSNTGELFF.

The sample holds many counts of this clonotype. CDR3 coding DNA: TGTGCCAGCAGCTCCCGGGGCAGGGAGAACACTGAAGCTTTCTTT. This translates into CASSSRGRENTEAFF. The V gene is TRBV7-8, the J gene TRBJ1-1, with a possible D match to TRBD1 (5 bases). CDR3 size: 15 residues. V lost 4 bases to trimming and J lost 1 base, with 13 bases between them. The V gene's germline CDR1 is SGHVS and CDR2 FQNEAQ.

The CDR3 DNA reads TGTGCCAGTACCTCGGGACAGGGGGTTTACGAGCAGTACTTC. Amino acid sequence: CASTSGQGVYEQYF. The rearrangement links TRBV19 to TRBJ2-7, with 11 bases matching TRBD1. J lost 4 bases, V lost 7 bases, and 6 bases had no gene match. The CDR3 loop spans 14 amino acids. Germline values: CDR1 LNHDA, CDR2 SQIVND (reference sequence).

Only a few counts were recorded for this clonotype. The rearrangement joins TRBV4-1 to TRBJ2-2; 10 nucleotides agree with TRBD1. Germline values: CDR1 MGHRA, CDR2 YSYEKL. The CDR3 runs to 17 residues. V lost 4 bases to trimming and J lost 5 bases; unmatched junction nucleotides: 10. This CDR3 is CASSLSRGTGETGELFF. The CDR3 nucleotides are TGCGCCAGCAGCCTGTCCAGGGGGACAGGGGAGACCGGGGAGCTGTTTTTT.

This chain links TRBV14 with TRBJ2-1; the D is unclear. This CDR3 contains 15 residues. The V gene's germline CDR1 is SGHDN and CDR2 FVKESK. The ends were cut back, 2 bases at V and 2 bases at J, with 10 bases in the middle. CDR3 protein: CASSQRREAYNEQFF. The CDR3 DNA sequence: TGTGCCAGCAGCCAACGTCGAGAGGCCTACAATGAGCAGTTCTTC.

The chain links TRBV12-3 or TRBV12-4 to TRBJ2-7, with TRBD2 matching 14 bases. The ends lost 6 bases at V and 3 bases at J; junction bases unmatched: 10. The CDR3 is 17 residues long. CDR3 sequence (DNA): TGTGCCAGCAGCACGGGACTAGCGGGGGACCCGGGCTACGAGCAGTACTTC. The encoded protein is CASSTGLAGDPGYEQYF.

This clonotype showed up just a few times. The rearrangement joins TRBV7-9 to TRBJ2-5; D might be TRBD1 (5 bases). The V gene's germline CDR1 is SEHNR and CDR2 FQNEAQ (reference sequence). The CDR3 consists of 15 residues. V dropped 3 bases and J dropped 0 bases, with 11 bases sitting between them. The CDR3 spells CASSFRGRYQETQYF. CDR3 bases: TGTGCCAGCAGCTTTAGGGGAAGGTACCAAGAGACCCAGTACTTC.

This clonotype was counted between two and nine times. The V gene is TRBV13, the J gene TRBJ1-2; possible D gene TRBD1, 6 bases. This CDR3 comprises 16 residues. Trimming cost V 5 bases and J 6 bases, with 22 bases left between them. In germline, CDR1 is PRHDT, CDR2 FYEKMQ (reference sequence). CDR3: CASSIRPPQGSDGYTF. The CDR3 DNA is TGTGCCAGCAGCATACGTCCACCACAGGGATCGGATGGCTACACCTTC.

The CDR3 sequence is CATPKVKKDSTEAFF. The DNA for the CDR3 is TGTGCCACCCCGAAGGTTAAAAAGGACAGTACTGAAGCTTTCTTT. This chain links TRBV2 with TRBJ1-1, with D perhaps matching TRBD1 (6 bases). The germline V and J ends were trimmed by 10 bases and 5 bases, with 23 bases remaining between them. The CDR3 extends over 15 amino acids. Looked up from germline, CDR1 is SNHLY and CDR2 is FYNNEI. Full variable domain (remainder filled in from reference TRBV2 and TRBJ1-1): EPEVTQTPSHQVTQMGQEVILRCVPISNHLYFYWYRQILGQKVEFLVSFYNNEISEKSEIFDDQFSVERPDGSNFTLKIRSTKLEDSAMYFCATPKVKKDSTEAFFGQGTRLTVV.

The CDR3 region has the DNA TGCGCCAGCAGTGAGTCCCCAGGGATGGGCTCCTACGAGCAGTACTTC. This codes for CASSESPGMGSYEQYF. V is TRBV10-1 and J is TRBJ2-7; the D gene is possibly TRBD1 (5 bases). V was shortened by 0 bases and J by 0 bases, with 12 bases between the two germline ends. There are 16 residues in the CDR3. Germline V gives CDR1 WNHNN, CDR2 SYGVQD (reference sequence).

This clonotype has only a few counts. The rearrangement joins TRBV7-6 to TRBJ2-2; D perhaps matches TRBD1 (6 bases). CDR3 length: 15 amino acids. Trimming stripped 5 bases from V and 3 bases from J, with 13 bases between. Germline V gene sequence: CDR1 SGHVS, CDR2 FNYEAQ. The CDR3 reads CASSLSQGYTGELFF. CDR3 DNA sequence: TGTGCCAGCAGCCTCAGTCAGGGGTACACCGGGGAGCTGTTTTTT.

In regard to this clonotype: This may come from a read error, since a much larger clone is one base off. Here the CDR3 reads CASSLGGLAVTDTQYF. The CDR3 region has the DNA TGTGCCAGCAGCTTAGGGGGACTAGCGGTCACAGATACGCAGTATTTT. The chain uses TRBV7-6 and TRBJ2-3, with TRBD2 matching over 11 bases. The ends lost 1 base at V and 2 bases at J; junction bases unmatched: 2. The CDR3 totals 16 residues. Germline CDR1 reads SGHVS; CDR2 reads FNYEAQ.

CDR3 residues: CASSHGGGAGGELFF. CDR3 sequence (DNA): TGCGCCAGCAGCCATGGGGGAGGGGCTGGCGGGGAGCTGTTTTTT. The gene calls are TRBV4-3 and TRBJ2-2; 7 bases are shared with TRBD2. Trimming at V came to 3 bases and at J to 7 bases, leaving 8 bases not matched to a gene. The V gene's germline CDR1 is LGHNA and CDR2 YSLEER. This CDR3 comprises 15 residues.